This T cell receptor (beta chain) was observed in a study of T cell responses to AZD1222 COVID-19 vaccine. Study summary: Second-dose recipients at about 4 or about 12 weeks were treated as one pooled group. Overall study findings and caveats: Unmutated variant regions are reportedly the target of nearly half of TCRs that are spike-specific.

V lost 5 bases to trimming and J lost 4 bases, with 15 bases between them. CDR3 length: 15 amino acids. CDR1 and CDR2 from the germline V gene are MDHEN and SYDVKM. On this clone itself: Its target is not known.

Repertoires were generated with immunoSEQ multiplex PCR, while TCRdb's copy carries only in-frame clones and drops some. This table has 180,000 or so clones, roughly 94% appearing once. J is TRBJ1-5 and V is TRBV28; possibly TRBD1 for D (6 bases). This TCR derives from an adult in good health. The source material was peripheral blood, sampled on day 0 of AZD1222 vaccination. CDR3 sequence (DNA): TGTGCCAGCAGTAACGAGGACAGCCTTAATCAGCCCCAGCATTTT. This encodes CASSNEDSLNQPQHF.